This T cell receptor beta chain was documented in a study of blood T cell repertoires in COVID-19. Across the study: From T cells, B-cell-depleted T cells, or PBMCs came the material, which was cDNA or gDNA.

Germline V gene sequence: CDR1 SGDLS, CDR2 YYNGEE. This CDR3 comprises 15 residues. J was trimmed by 5 bases and V by 0 bases; bases with no gene match: 8. In the original analysis: Reference gene primer amplification gave nucleated cell count estimates. This table comes from immunoSEQ multiplex PCR, and its TCRdb copy is limited to in-frame clones, with some not included. V and J calls and clone size are copied from that table; D and trimming were computed from the DNA. Here the sample spans about 200,000 clones, more than 70% being singletons. The V and J genes are TRBV9 and TRBJ2-7, with 7 bases fitting TRBD2. The TCR comes from a man aged 40-49 years with active or convalescent COVID-19. Sequencing was performed on peripheral blood. The CDR3 here is CASSVEGGKFDEQYF. CDR3 sequence (DNA): TGTGCCAGCAGCGTAGAGGGAGGGAAATTCGACGAGCAGTACTTC.